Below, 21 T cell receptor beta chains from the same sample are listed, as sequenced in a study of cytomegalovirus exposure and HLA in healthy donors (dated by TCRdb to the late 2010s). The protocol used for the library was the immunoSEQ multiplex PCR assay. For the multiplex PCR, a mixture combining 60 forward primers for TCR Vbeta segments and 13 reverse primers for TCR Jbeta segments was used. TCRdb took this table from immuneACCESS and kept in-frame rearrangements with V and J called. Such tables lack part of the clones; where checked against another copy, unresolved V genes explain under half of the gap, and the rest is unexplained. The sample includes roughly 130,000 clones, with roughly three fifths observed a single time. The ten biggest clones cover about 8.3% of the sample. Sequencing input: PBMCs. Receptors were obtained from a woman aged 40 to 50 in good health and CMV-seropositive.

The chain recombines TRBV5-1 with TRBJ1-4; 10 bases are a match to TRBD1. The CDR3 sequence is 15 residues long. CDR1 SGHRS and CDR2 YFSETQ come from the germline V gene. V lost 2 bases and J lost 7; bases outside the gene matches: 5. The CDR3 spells CASSFGQGDGEKLFF. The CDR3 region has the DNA TGCGCCAGCAGCTTCGGACAGGGGGACGGTGAAAAACTGTTTTTT.

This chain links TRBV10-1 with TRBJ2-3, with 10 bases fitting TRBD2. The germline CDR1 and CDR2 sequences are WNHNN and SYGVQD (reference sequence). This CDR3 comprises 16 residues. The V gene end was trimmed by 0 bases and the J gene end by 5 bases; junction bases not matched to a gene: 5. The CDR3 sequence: CASSESSLAGVDTQYF. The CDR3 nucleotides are TGCGCCAGCAGTGAGTCAAGCCTAGCGGGGGTAGATACGCAGTATTTT.

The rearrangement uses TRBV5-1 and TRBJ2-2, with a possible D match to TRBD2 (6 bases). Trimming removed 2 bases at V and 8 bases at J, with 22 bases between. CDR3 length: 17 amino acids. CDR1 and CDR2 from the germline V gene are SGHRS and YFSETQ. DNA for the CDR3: TGCGCCAGCAGCTTTTCCTCTCTAGGGACGGGGACTGGGGAGCTGTTTTTT. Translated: CASSFSSLGTGTGELFF.

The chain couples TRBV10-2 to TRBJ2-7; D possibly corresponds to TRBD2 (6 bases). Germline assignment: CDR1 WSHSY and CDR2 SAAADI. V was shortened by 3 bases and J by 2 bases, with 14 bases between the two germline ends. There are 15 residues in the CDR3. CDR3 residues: CASSDFGTSPYEQYF. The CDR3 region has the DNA TGCGCCAGCAGTGATTTCGGGACTTCTCCCTACGAGCAGTACTTC.

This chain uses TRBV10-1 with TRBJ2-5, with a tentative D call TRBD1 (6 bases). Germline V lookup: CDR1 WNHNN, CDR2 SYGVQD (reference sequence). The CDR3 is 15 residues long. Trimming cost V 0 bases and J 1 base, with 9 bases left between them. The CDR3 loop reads CASSESGTPQETQYF. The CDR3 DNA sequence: TGCGCCAGCAGTGAGTCCGGGACACCCCAAGAGACCCAGTACTTC.

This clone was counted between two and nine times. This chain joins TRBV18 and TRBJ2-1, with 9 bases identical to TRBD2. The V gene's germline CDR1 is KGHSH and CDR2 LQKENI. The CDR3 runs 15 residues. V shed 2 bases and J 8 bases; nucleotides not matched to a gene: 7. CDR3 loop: CASSPSLAGRDEQFF. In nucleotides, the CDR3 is TGTGCCAGCTCACCAAGTCTAGCGGGGAGGGATGAGCAGTTCTTC.

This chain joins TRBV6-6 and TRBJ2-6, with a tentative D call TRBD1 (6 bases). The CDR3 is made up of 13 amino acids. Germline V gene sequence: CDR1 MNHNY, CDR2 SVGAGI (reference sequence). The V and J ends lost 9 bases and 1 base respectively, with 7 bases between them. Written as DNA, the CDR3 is TGTGCCAGTACAGGGTCTGGGGCCAACGTCCTGACTTTC. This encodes CASTGSGANVLTF.

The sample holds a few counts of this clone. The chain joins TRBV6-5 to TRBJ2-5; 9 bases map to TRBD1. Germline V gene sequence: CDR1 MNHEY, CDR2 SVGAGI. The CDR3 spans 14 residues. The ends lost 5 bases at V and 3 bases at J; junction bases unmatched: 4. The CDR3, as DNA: TGTGCCAGCAGTACGGGACAGGGAGAAGAGACCCAGTACTTC. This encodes CASSTGQGEETQYF.

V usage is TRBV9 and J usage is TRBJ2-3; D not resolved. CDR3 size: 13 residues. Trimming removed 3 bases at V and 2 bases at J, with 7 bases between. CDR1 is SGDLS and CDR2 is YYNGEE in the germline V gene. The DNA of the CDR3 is TGTGCCAGCAGCGACAGAGACACAGATACGCAGTATTTT. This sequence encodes CASSDRDTDTQYF.

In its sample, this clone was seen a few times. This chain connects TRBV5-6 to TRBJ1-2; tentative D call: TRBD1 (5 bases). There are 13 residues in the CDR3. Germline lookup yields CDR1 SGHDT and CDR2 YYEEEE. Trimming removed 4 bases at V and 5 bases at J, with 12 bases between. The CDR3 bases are TGTGCCAGCAGCCCTGGACGGACATATGGCTACACCTTC. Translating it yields CASSPGRTYGYTF.

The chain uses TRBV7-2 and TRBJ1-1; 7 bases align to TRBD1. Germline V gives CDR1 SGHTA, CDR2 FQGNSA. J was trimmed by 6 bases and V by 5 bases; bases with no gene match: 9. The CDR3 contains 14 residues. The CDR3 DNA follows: TGTGCCAGCAGCCTGACAGGGCTTATGTCTGAAGCTTTCTTT. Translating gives CASSLTGLMSEAFF.

The CDR3 DNA reads TGTGCCAGCAGTGCCGACACCGCTGTTTTGCCCCAGCATTTT. It is translated as CASSADTAVLPQHF. The chain combines TRBV6-6 with TRBJ1-5; D remains ambiguous. The germline gives CDR1 MNHNY, CDR2 SVGAGI (reference sequence). The germline V and J ends were trimmed by 5 bases and 9 bases, with 17 bases remaining between them. The CDR3 totals 14 residues.

The CDR3 is CAWSPGSTEAFF. In nucleotides, the CDR3 is TGTGCCTGGAGCCCCGGGAGCACTGAAGCTTTCTTT. The rearrangement links TRBV30 to TRBJ1-1; D gene ambiguous. The CDR3 contains 12 residues. The germline V gene has CDR1 GTSNPN and CDR2 SVGIG (reference sequence). V gave up 3 bases and J gave up 4 bases, with 9 bases separating them.

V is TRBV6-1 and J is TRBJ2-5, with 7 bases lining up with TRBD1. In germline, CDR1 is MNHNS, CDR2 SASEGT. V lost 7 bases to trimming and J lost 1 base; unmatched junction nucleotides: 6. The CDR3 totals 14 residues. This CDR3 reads CASNQDRVQETQYF. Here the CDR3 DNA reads TGTGCCAGCAATCAAGACAGGGTCCAAGAGACCCAGTACTTC.

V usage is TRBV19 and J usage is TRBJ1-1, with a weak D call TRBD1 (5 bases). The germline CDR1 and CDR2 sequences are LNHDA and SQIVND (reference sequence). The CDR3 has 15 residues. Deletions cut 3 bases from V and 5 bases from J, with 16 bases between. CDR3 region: CASSMKPRGGTEAFF. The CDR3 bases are TGTGCCAGTAGTATGAAACCCCGGGGGGGGACTGAAGCTTTCTTT.

CDR3 nucleotides: TGTGCCAGCAGCCGGGACAGGGTTGCAGAGACCCAGTACTTC. It codes for CASSRDRVAETQYF. The V and J genes are TRBV6-1 and TRBJ2-5, with TRBD1 matching 9 bases. With V trimmed by 6 bases and J by 4 bases, 6 bases remained unmatched. This CDR3 is built from 14 residues. CDR1 is MNHNS and CDR2 is SASEGT in the germline V gene.

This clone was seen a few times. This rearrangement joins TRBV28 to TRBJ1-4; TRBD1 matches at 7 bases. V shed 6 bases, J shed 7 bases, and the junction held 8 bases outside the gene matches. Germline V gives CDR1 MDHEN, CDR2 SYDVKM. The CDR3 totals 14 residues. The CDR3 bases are TGTGCCAGCAGGACTTTCCGGGACAGTGAAAAACTGTTTTTT. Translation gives CASRTFRDSEKLFF.

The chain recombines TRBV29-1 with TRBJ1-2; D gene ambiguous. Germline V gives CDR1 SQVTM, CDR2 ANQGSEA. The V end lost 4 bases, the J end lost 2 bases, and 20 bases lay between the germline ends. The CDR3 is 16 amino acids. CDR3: CSVVGPKGGPNYGYTF. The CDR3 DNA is TGCAGCGTTGTGGGCCCCAAGGGAGGTCCAAACTATGGCTACACCTTC.

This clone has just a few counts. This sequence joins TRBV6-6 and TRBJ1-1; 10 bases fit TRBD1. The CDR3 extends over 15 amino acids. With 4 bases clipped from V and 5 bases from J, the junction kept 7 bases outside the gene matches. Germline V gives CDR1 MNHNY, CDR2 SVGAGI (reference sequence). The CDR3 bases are TGTGCCAGCAGTTTGCCGGGACAGGGGAAAACTGAAGCTTTCTTT. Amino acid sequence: CASSLPGQGKTEAFF.

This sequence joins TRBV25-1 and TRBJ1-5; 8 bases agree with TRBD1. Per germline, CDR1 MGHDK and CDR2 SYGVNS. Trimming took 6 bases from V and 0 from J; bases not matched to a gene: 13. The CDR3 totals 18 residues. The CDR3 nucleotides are TGTGCCAGCAGCCCATCGAGCAGGGGGCATGTTAGCAATCAGCCCCAGCATTTT. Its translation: CASSPSSRGHVSNQPQHF.

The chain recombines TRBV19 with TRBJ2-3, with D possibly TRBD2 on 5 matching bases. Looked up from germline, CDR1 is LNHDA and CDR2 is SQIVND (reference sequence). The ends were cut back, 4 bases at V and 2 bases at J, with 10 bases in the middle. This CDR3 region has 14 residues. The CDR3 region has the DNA TGTGCCAGTAGTAAAACTAGGTTCACAGATACGCAGTATTTT. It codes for CASSKTRFTDTQYF. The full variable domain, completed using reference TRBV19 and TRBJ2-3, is DGGITQSPKYLFRKEGQNVTLSCEQNLNHDAMYWYRQDPGQGLRLIYYSQIVNDFQKGDIAEGYSVSREKKESFPLTVTSAQKNPTAFYLCASSKTRFTDTQYFGPGTRLTVL.